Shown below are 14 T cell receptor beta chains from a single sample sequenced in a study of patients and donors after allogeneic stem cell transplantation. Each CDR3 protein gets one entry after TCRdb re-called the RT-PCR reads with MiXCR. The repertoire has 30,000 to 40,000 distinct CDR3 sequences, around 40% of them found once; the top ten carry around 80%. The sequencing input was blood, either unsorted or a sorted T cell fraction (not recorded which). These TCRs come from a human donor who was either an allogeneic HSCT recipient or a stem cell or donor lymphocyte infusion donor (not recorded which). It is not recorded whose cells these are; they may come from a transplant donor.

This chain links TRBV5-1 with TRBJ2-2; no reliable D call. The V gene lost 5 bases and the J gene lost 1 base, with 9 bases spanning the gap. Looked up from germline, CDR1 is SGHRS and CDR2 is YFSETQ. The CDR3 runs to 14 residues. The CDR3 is CASSELRNTGELFF. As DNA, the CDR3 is TGCGCCAGCAGTGAGCTGAGGAACACCGGGGAGCTGTTTTTT.

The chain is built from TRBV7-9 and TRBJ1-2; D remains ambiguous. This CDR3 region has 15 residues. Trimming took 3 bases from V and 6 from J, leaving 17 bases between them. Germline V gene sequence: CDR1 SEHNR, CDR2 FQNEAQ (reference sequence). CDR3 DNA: TGTGCCAGCAGCTTTAGGGCGGCCGAGGGAAATGGCTACACCTTC. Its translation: CASSFRAAEGNGYTF.

CDR3 bases: TGCGCCAGCAGCTTTGAGAGAGGCACAGATACGCAGTATTTT. This gives the protein CASSFERGTDTQYF. This chain joins TRBV5-1 and TRBJ2-3; D gene unclear. Germline CDR1 is SGHRS and CDR2 is YFSETQ. Deletions cut 2 bases from V and 1 base from J, with 8 bases between. The CDR3 consists of 14 residues.

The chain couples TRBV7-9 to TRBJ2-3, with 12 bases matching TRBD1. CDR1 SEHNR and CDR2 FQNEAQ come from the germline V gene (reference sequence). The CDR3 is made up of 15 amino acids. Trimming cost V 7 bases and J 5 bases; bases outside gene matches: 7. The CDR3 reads CASTAGTGGRDTQYF. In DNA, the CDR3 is TGTGCCAGCACCGCCGGGACAGGGGGCAGAGATACGCAGTATTTT.

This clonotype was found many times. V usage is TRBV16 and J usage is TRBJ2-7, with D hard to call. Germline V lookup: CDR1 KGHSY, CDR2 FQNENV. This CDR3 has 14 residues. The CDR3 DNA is TGTGCCAGCAGCAAATCCTCGGCCAGCGACGAGCAGTACGTC. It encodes CASSKSSASDEQYV.

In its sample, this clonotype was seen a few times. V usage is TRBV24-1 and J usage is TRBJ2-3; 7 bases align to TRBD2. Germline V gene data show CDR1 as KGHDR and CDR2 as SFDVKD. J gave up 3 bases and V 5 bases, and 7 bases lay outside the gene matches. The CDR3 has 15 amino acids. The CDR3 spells CATSVWGGGTDTQYF. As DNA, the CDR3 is TGTGCCACCAGTGTTTGGGGCGGGGGTACAGATACGCAGTATTTT.

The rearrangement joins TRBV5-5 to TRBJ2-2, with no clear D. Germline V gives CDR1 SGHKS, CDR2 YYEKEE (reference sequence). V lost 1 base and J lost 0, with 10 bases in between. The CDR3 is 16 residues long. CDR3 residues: CASSLSRASNTGELFF. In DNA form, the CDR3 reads TGTGCCAGCAGCTTGTCAAGGGCCTCGAACACCGGGGAGCTGTTTTTT.

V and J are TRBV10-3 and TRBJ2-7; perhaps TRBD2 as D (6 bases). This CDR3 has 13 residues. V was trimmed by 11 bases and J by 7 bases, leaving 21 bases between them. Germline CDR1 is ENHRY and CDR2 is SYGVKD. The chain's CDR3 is CAASQDPGGEQYV. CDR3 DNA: TGTGCCGCCTCCCAGGACCCCGGAGGGGAGCAGTACGTC.

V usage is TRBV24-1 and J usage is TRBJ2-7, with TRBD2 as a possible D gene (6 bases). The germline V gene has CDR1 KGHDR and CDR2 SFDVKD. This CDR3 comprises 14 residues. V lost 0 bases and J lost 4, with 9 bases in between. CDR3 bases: TGTGCCACCAGTGATTTGTCGACTAGTTACGAGCAGTACGTC. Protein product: CATSDLSTSYEQYV.

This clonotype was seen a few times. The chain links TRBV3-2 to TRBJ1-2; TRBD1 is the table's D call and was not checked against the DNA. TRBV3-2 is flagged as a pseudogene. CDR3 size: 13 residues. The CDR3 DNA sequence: TGTGCCAGCAGTCGGCCCCGTCGGTATGGCTACACCTTC. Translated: CASSRPRRYGYTF.

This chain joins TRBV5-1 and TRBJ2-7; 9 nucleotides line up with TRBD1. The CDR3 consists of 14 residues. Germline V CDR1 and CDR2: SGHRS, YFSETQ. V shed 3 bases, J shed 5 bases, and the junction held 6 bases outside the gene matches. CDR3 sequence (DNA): TGCGCCAGCAGCTCCGGGACAGGGATCCACGAGCAGTACTTC. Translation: CASSSGTGIHEQYF.

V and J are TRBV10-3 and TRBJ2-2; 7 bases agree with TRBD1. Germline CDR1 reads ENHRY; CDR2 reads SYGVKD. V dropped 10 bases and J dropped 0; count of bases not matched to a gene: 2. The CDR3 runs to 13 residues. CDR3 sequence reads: CATGTANTGELFF. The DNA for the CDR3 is TGTGCCACCGGGACAGCGAACACCGGGGAGCTGTTTTTT.

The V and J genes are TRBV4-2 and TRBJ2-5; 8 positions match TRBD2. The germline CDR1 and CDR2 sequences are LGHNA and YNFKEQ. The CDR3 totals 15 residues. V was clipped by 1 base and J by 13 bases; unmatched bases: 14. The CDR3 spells CASSQVFTGGVHRYF. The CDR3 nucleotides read TGTGCCAGCAGCCAAGTGTTTACGGGAGGGGTTCACCGGTACTTC.

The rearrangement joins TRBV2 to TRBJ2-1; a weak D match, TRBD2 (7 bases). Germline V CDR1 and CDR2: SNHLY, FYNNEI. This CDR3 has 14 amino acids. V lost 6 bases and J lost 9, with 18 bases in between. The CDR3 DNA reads TGTGCCAGCAGGAAGGACCGAGGGGGGGGTGAGCAGTTCTTC. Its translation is CASRKDRGGGEQFF.